The rows below give T cell receptor beta chains drawn from one sample of a study of T cell changes during pregnancy in multiple sclerosis. Clones were sequenced by immunoSEQ multiplex PCR, and TCRdb holds only the in-frame ones, with some missing. The table records about 79,000 clones, over 85% of them present only once. Material: peripheral blood, obtained in the second trimester of pregnancy. These receptors came from a female donor in good health, enrolled as a control in a pregnancy study. CDR3s include the opening cysteine and the closing phenylalanine or tryptophan. A D gene is named only where the DNA matches it firmly. Only part of the rows carry a size: once, few, many, or a class if the clone is expanded.

d_call | j_call | v_call | clone_size | cdr3_aa | cdr3_nt
TRBD2 | TRBJ2-1 | TRBV6-1 | - | CASSGTSGGNEQFF | TGTGCCAGCAGTGGGACTAGCGGGGGCAATGAGCAGTTCTTC
TRBD2 | TRBJ2-1 | TRBV2 | - | CASTRGTSSADEQFF | TGTGCCAGCACCCGAGGGACTAGTAGCGCCGATGAGCAGTTCTTC
- | TRBJ1-4 | TRBV19 | - | CASSLGPTNEKLFF | TGTGCCAGTAGTCTGGGCCCAACTAATGAAAAACTGTTTTTT
- | TRBJ1-1 | TRBV19 | few | CASINNMNTEAFF | TGTGCCAGTATCAACAACATGAACACTGAAGCTTTCTTT
TRBD2 | TRBJ2-3 | TRBV7-3 | - | CASSPQSGADTQYF | TGTGCCAGCAGCCCACAAAGCGGGGCGGATACGCAGTATTTT
- | TRBJ2-2 | TRBV2 | once | CASSDKGGRQSPGELFF | TGTGCCAGCAGTGACAAGGGCGGAAGACAGAGTCCCGGGGAGCTGTTTTTT
- | TRBJ2-6 | TRBV6-4 | - | CASSSGESGANVLTF | TGTGCCAGCAGTTCAGGGGAGTCTGGGGCCAACGTCCTGACTTTC
TRBD2 | TRBJ2-2 | TRBV9 | - | CASSASLAGGTGELFF | TGTGCCAGCAGCGCCTCACTAGCGGGGGGAACCGGGGAGCTGTTTTTT
TRBD1 | TRBJ1-1 | TRBV19 | once | CASSIKTGGTEAFF | TGTGCCAGTAGTATAAAGACAGGGGGCACTGAAGCTTTCTTT
- | TRBJ2-1 | TRBV6-1 | - | CASHYNEQFF | TGTGCCAGCCACTACAATGAGCAGTTCTTC